This TCR beta chain comes out of a study of T-cell memory formation after mild COVID-19. Whole-study context: Among the donors, TCR clusters were largely specific to each donor.

The CDR3 contains 16 residues. Germline V gives CDR1 PRHDT, CDR2 FYEKMQ (reference sequence). The junction had 8 bases not matched to a gene; V was cut back by 4 bases and J by 0 bases. This clonotype came up a few times. The authors produced TCR alpha and TCR beta cDNA libraries with sample barcodes and UMIs by 5'RACE using constant-segment primers. TCRdb re-called the 5' RACE reads through MiXCR, storing one row per CDR3 protein. The sample has 65,000 to 90,000 distinct CDR3 sequences, about 15% seen once; the top ten hold roughly 33%. The TCR originated in an adult woman who had mild COVID-19 (a few samples of this study predate the infection). Cell type and time point are not known. Sequences were obtained from PBMCs or a T cell subset sorted from them (not recorded which). The chain has TRBV13 and TRBJ1-2; TRBD1 aligns across 7 bases. In DNA form, the CDR3 reads TGTGCCAGCAGCTCAAAAACAGGGGCGGCTAACTATGGCTACACCTTC. Translation: CASSSKTGAANYGYTF.